The 32 T cell receptor beta chains presented below share a single source sample, sequenced in a study of blood T cell repertoires in COVID-19. Measured with immunoSEQ multiplex PCR; TCRdb has only the in-frame clones, and not every one. The sample records under 300,000 clones, 85% being singletons. Material: PBMCs or T cells enriched from blood (not recorded which). These receptors were taken from a woman between 45 and 60 years old who had been exposed to COVID-19.

This clone came up once. This rearrangement joins TRBV5-6 to TRBJ2-5; tentative D call: TRBD2 (5 bases). Germline CDR1 SGHDT, CDR2 YYEEEE. Trimming removed 4 bases at V and 7 bases at J, with 23 bases between. The CDR3 totals 16 residues. CDR3 residues: CASSRPRGSQEGTQYF. In DNA form, the CDR3 reads TGTGCCAGCAGCCGACCCCGGGGATCACAAGAGGGGACCCAGTACTTC.

This sequence joins TRBV27 and TRBJ1-5; D might be TRBD1 (5 bases). The CDR3 runs to 14 residues. From germline, CDR1 is MNHEY and CDR2 SMNVEV (reference sequence). The ends were cut back, 5 bases at V and 9 bases at J, with 17 bases in the middle. The CDR3 bases are TGTGCCAGCAGTCGGGGGGGAGTTGATTGGCCCCAGCATTTT. This codes for CASSRGGVDWPQHF.

The V call is TRBV9, the J call TRBJ2-1, with D tentatively TRBD2 (6 bases). V lost 0 bases to trimming and J lost 5 bases, with 6 bases between them. CDR3 length equals 13 residues. Germline CDR1 SGDLS, CDR2 YYNGEE. CDR3 sequence: CASSVGGDNEQFF. CDR3 bases: TGTGCCAGCAGCGTAGGGGGGGACAATGAGCAGTTCTTC.

The V call is TRBV9, the J call TRBJ2-6; unclear D gene. Trimming took off 3 bases at V and 0 bases at J, with 7 bases between the two ends. CDR3 length: 15 residues. Germline V CDR1 and CDR2: SGDLS, YYNGEE. CDR3 sequence reads: CASSGQFSGANVLTF. CDR3 nucleotide sequence: TGTGCCAGCAGCGGTCAGTTCTCTGGGGCCAACGTCCTGACTTTC. Full variable domain (missing parts from reference TRBV9 and TRBJ2-6): DSGVTQTPKHLITATGQRVTLRCSPRSGDLSVYWYQQSLDQGLQFLIQYYNGEERAKGNILERFSAQQFPDLHSELNLSSLELGDSALYFCASSGQFSGANVLTFGAGSRLTVL.

In DNA form, the CDR3 reads TGTGCCAGCAGCATGACAGGGGATAGTGCTTTCTTT. This gives the protein CASSMTGDSAFF. The chain carries TRBV6-5 and TRBJ1-1; 8 positions agree with TRBD1. Germline CDR1 and CDR2: MNHEY and SVGAGI. This CDR3 is 12 amino acids long. Unmatched junction bases numbered 8, after V lost 6 bases and J lost 11 bases.

This chain uses TRBV7-6 with TRBJ1-1, with a possible D match to TRBD1 (5 bases). Germline V CDR1 and CDR2: SGHVS, FNYEAQ. This CDR3 region has 14 residues. V shed 5 bases and J shed 5 bases, with 15 bases lying between them. The CDR3 spells CASSRLQGGTEAFF. The CDR3 DNA is TGTGCCAGCAGCCGACTCCAGGGAGGGACTGAAGCTTTCTTT.

The chain combines TRBV21-1 with TRBJ1-1; the D call of TRBD1 is as the table states it, not checked on the DNA. TRBV21-1 is tagged as a pseudogene. The CDR3 is 15 amino acids. CDR3 nucleotides: TGTGCCAGCAGCAATAAAAGGGGGCGGGACACTGAAGCTTTCTTT. Translation: CASSNKRGRDTEAFF.

The chain couples TRBV15 to TRBJ2-3; 9 bases are a match to TRBD1. This CDR3 is 15 amino acids long. Per germline, CDR1 LNHNV and CDR2 YYDKDF (reference sequence). The V gene end was trimmed by 3 bases and the J gene end by 0 bases; junction bases not matched to a gene: 1. In DNA, the CDR3 is TGTGCCACCAGCAGGACAGGGGGGAGCACAGATACGCAGTATTTT. Its translation: CATSRTGGSTDTQYF.

This chain links TRBV2 with TRBJ2-6, with 8 bases fitting TRBD1. The V gene end was trimmed by 8 bases and the J gene end by 4 bases; junction bases not matched to a gene: 7. The CDR3 spans 15 residues. CDR1 SNHLY and CDR2 FYNNEI come from the germline V gene. The CDR3 DNA sequence: TGTGCCAGCGGTCAGGGGGCGGGAGGGGCCAACGTCCTGACTTTC. Amino acid sequence: CASGQGAGGANVLTF.

The V gene is TRBV19, the J gene TRBJ1-4, with D perhaps matching TRBD1 (5 bases). Germline V gene lookup returns CDR1 LNHDA and CDR2 SQIVND (reference sequence). V dropped 8 bases and J dropped 7 bases, with 20 bases sitting between them. This CDR3 has 15 residues. The CDR3: CASSGRQPGGEKLFF. The CDR3 DNA follows: TGTGCCAGTTCTGGGCGACAGCCCGGCGGTGAAAAACTGTTTTTT.

The gene calls are TRBV3-1 (or the pseudogene TRBV3-2) and TRBJ2-5, with D hard to call. The CDR3 runs 16 residues. The V and J ends lost 0 bases and 6 bases respectively, with 17 bases between them. Germline CDR1 is LGHDT and CDR2 is YNNKEL (reference sequence). In DNA, the CDR3 is TGTGCCAGCAGCCAAGATAGGCAGGTCGATGGCCAGACCCAGTACTTC. It yields the protein CASSQDRQVDGQTQYF.

This chain connects TRBV2 to TRBJ1-2; the match to TRBD1 covers 8 bases. In germline, CDR1 is SNHLY, CDR2 FYNNEI. This CDR3 contains 14 residues. Trimming removed 3 bases from V and 4 bases from J; junction bases left unmatched: 4. In DNA, the CDR3 is TGTGCCAGCAGTGACGAAGACAGGGGCTATGGCTACACCTTC. Protein sequence: CASSDEDRGYGYTF. The complete variable domain, with remaining parts taken from reference TRBV2 and TRBJ1-2, reads EPEVTQTPSHQVTQMGQEVILRCVPISNHLYFYWYRQILGQKVEFLVSFYNNEISEKSEIFDDQFSVERPDGSNFTLKIRSTKLEDSAMYFCASSDEDRGYGYTFGSGTRLTVV.

The chain employs TRBV4-1 and TRBJ1-1, with D possibly being TRBD1 (5 bases). Per germline, CDR1 MGHRA and CDR2 YSYEKL. The CDR3 covers 18 residues. V lost 4 bases, J lost 0 bases, and 21 bases lay in between. CDR3 sequence: CASSPPRPGGALNTEAFF. In nucleotides, the CDR3 is TGCGCCAGCAGCCCCCCTAGACCCGGGGGAGCCTTGAACACTGAAGCTTTCTTT.

The V gene is TRBV6-2 or TRBV6-3, the J gene TRBJ2-5; 7 bases fit TRBD1. The V gene's germline CDR1 is MNHEY and CDR2 SVGEGT. The CDR3 is made up of 14 amino acids. Trimming cost V 5 bases and J 4 bases; bases outside gene matches: 7. CDR3 loop: CASSDRVRRETQYF. CDR3 nucleotide sequence: TGTGCCAGCAGTGACAGGGTCCGGCGAGAGACCCAGTACTTC.

CDR3 region: CASNLMGSTSGYTGELFF. DNA for the CDR3: TGTGCCAGCAACCTAATGGGCTCGACTAGCGGCTACACCGGGGAGCTGTTTTTT. The rearrangement uses TRBV7-9 and TRBJ2-2; 9 bases map to TRBD2. Germline V gives CDR1 SEHNR, CDR2 FQNEAQ (reference sequence). Trimming at V came to 7 bases and at J to 3 bases, leaving 15 bases not matched to a gene. The CDR3 is 18 residues long.

The chain uses TRBV7-2 and TRBJ1-6, with 7 bases that match TRBD1. The CDR3 spans 14 residues. The junction had 2 bases not matched to a gene; V was cut back by 3 bases and J by 6 bases. The germline CDR1 and CDR2 sequences are SGHTA and FQGNSA. CDR3 coding DNA: TGTGCCAGCAGCTTGGGGACAGTTAATTCACCCCTCCACTTT. It is translated as CASSLGTVNSPLHF.

The count of this clone is one. The chain joins TRBV2 to TRBJ1-6, with D perhaps TRBD1 (5 bases). Germline CDR1 reads SNHLY; CDR2 reads FYNNEI. The CDR3 consists of 14 residues. V was clipped by 8 bases and J by 8 bases, with 16 bases between them. The CDR3 spells CASLLGGTDSPLHF. Here the CDR3 DNA reads TGTGCCAGCTTATTGGGGGGAACGGATTCACCCCTCCACTTT.

V usage is TRBV18 and J usage is TRBJ2-3, with 16 bases lining up with TRBD2. The CDR3 has 19 residues. Trimming removed 1 base from V and 5 bases from J; junction bases left unmatched: 9. Germline V CDR1 and CDR2: KGHSH, LQKENI. CDR3 in DNA: TGTGCCAGCTCACCACGCGGGACTAGCGGGGGGGCGGCCCGAGATACGCAGTATTTT. As protein: CASSPRGTSGGAARDTQYF.

The chain links TRBV14 to TRBJ1-1; 8 nucleotides agree with TRBD1. The CDR3 spans 14 residues. V shed 6 bases and J 1 base; nucleotides not matched to a gene: 4. The germline V gene encodes CDR1 SGHDN and CDR2 FVKESK. The CDR3 sequence is CASSLTGGNTEAFF. The CDR3 nucleotides are TGTGCCAGCAGTTTAACAGGGGGGAACACTGAAGCTTTCTTT. The variable domain in full, completed from reference TRBV14 and TRBJ1-1, reads EAGVTQFPSHSVIEKGQTVTLRCDPISGHDNLYWYRRVMGKEIKFLLHFVKESKQDESGMPNNRFLAERTGGTYSTLKVQPAELEDSGVYFCASSLTGGNTEAFFGQGTRLTVV.

The genes are TRBV15 and TRBJ1-6, with a weak D call TRBD1 (6 bases). The CDR3 length is 14 residues. Trimming cost V 4 bases and J 7 bases, with 11 bases left between them. The germline V gene has CDR1 LNHNV and CDR2 YYDKDF (reference sequence). CDR3 region: CATSTRTANSPLHF. CDR3 nucleotides: TGTGCCACCAGCACAAGGACAGCCAATTCACCCCTCCACTTT.

The rearrangement joins TRBV18 to TRBJ1-1; D remains ambiguous. Germline lookup yields CDR1 KGHSH and CDR2 LQKENI. CDR3 length equals 13 residues. V lost 2 bases and J 7 bases, leaving 11 bases between the germline ends. The CDR3 here is CASSPGQELEAFF. CDR3 coding DNA: TGTGCCAGCTCACCAGGTCAAGAACTTGAAGCTTTCTTT.

The V and J genes are TRBV7-2 and TRBJ2-6, with D uncertain. In germline, CDR1 is SGHTA, CDR2 FQGNSA. The CDR3 is 19 amino acids. Between the trimmed V and J ends, which lost 5 bases and 2 bases, there was a span of 22 bases. CDR3 DNA: TGTGCCAGCAGCCCTCGGGTAAAGGCCCTCATGCCTGGGGCCAACGTCCTGACTTTC. Translating it yields CASSPRVKALMPGANVLTF.

This clone was observed once. This chain links TRBV2 with TRBJ1-1; D gene uncertain. CDR1 is SNHLY, CDR2 FYNNEI, per germline. Trimming removed 4 bases at V and 0 bases at J, with 9 bases between. The CDR3 has 14 residues. CDR3 in DNA: TGTGCCAGCAGTGCTGGGCTCATGAACACTGAAGCTTTCTTT. Amino acids: CASSAGLMNTEAFF.

CDR3 loop: CASSSTVRGYTEAFF. CDR3 sequence (DNA): TGTGCCAGCAGTTCCACCGTGAGGGGGTACACTGAAGCTTTCTTT. The gene calls are TRBV27 and TRBJ1-1; D may be TRBD1 (6 bases). Germline V gene lookup returns CDR1 MNHEY and CDR2 SMNVEV (reference sequence). The ends were cut back, 4 bases at V and 3 bases at J, with 15 bases in the middle. This CDR3 is 15 amino acids long.

This chain joins TRBV5-1 and TRBJ2-3, with D possibly matching TRBD2 (5 bases). The length of the CDR3 is 15 residues. With 0 bases removed from V and 0 bases from J, the gap between germline ends came to 8 bases. Germline V gene lookup returns CDR1 SGHRS and CDR2 YFSETQ. The CDR3 protein is CASSLGRTSTDTQYF. The CDR3 coding sequence is TGCGCCAGCAGCTTGGGACGGACTAGCACAGATACGCAGTATTTT. Variable domain in full (rest from reference TRBV5-1 and TRBJ2-3): KAGVTQTPRYLIKTRGQQVTLSCSPISGHRSVSWYQQTPGQGLQFLFEYFSETQRNKGNFPGRFSGRQFSNSRSEMNVSTLELGDSALYLCASSLGRTSTDTQYFGPGTRLTVL.

The chain employs TRBV28 and TRBJ1-1; D uncertain. Trimming removed 5 bases at V and 0 bases at J, with 13 bases between. The CDR3 covers 15 residues. Germline-derived CDR1 and CDR2 are MDHEN and SYDVKM. As DNA, the CDR3 is TGTGCCAGCAGTCCCCCCGGGGTGTTGAACACTGAAGCTTTCTTT. Amino acid sequence: CASSPPGVLNTEAFF.

J is TRBJ2-1 and V is TRBV28; tentatively, D is TRBD2 (7 bases). V lost 4 bases and J 4 bases, leaving 17 bases between the germline ends. This CDR3 has 16 residues. Germline V gene sequence: CDR1 MDHEN, CDR2 SYDVKM. CDR3 DNA sequence: TGTGCCAGCAGTTCAAGAAAGGGGGGGATATACAATGAGCAGTTCTTC. The encoded protein is CASSSRKGGIYNEQFF.

The chain employs TRBV5-5 and TRBJ1-1; perhaps TRBD1 as D (5 bases). Per germline, CDR1 SGHKS and CDR2 YYEKEE (reference sequence). V was clipped by 6 bases and J by 6 bases, with 21 bases between them. The CDR3 is 15 amino acids. Here the CDR3 DNA reads TGTGCCAGCATCAGGGAGGACTTCCGTCAGGCTGAAGCTTTCTTT. Protein product: CASIREDFRQAEAFF.

This chain joins TRBV28 and TRBJ1-2, with 10 bases aligning to TRBD1. The CDR3 length is 15 residues. Germline lookup yields CDR1 MDHEN and CDR2 SYDVKM. V shed 7 bases and J 2 bases; nucleotides not matched to a gene: 7. CDR3 in amino acids: CASTNPGQGNYGYTF. The CDR3 region has the DNA TGTGCCAGCACCAACCCGGGACAGGGGAACTATGGCTACACCTTC.

The sample holds one count of this clone. This rearrangement joins TRBV24-1 to TRBJ2-3, with TRBD2 identical over 7 bases. V gave up 3 bases and J gave up 0 bases; unmatched junction bases: 5. The CDR3 consists of 16 residues. From germline, CDR1 is KGHDR and CDR2 SFDVKD. The CDR3 protein is CATSDMGGGSTDTQYF. Written as DNA, the CDR3 is TGTGCCACCAGTGATATGGGGGGGGGTAGCACAGATACGCAGTATTTT.

This CDR3 is CASSSRAAGGPGELFF. The CDR3 DNA follows: TGTGCCAGCAGTTCCCGGGCAGCGGGGGGGCCCGGGGAGCTGTTTTTT. The chain has TRBV6-5 and TRBJ2-2; 10 bases are a match to TRBD2. This CDR3 comprises 16 residues. Germline V gene sequence: CDR1 MNHEY, CDR2 SVGAGI. Unmatched junction bases numbered 8, after V lost 4 bases and J lost 6 bases.

The rearrangement uses TRBV5-4 and TRBJ2-7, with 7 bases fitting TRBD1. Losses at the gene ends were 0 bases for V and 1 base for J; bases not matched to a gene: 7. The germline V gene encodes CDR1 SGHNT and CDR2 YYREEE (reference sequence). CDR3 size: 16 residues. The CDR3 coding sequence is TGTGCCAGCAGCTTGGAGGGGACAGAGTATTCCTACGAGCAGTACTTC. Residues: CASSLEGTEYSYEQYF.